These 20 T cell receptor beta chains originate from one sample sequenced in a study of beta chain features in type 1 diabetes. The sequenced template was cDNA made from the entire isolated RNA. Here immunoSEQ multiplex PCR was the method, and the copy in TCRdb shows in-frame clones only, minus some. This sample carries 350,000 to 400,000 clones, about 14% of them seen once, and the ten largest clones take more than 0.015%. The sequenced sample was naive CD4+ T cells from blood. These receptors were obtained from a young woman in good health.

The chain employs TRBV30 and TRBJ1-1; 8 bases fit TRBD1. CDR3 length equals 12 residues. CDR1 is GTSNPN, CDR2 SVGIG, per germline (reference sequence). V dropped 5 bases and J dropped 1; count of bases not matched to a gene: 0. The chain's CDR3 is CAWDRGNTEAFF. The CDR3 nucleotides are TGTGCCTGGGACAGGGGGAACACTGAAGCTTTCTTT.

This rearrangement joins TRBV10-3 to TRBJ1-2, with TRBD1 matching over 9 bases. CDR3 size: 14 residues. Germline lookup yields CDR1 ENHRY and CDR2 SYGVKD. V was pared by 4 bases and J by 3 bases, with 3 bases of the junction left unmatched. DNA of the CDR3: TGTGCCATCAGTGGACGGACAGGGGACTATGGCTACACCTTC. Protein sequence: CAISGRTGDYGYTF.

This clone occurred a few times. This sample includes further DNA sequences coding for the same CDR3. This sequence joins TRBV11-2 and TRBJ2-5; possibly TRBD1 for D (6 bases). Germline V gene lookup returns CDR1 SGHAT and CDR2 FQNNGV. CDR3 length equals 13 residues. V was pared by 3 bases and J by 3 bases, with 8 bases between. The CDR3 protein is CASSLNREETQYF. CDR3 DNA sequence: TGTGCCAGCAGCTTGAACAGGGAAGAGACCCAGTACTTC.

The CDR3 sequence is CASSPTSRGSSYNEQFF. The DNA of the CDR3 is TGTGCCAGCAGCCCCACGTCGAGGGGGAGCTCCTACAATGAGCAGTTCTTC. The J gene is TRBJ2-1, the V gene TRBV7-2, with D possibly being TRBD1 (6 bases). Germline CDR1 and CDR2: SGHTA and FQGNSA. The CDR3 extends over 17 amino acids. The V gene lost 5 bases and the J gene lost 0 bases, with 17 bases spanning the gap.

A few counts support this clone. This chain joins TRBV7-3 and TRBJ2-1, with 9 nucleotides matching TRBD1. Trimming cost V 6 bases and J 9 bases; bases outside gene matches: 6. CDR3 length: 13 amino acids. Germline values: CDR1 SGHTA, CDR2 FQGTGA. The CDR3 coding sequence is TGTGCCAGCAGTTCCGGGACAGGGCTTGAGCAGTTCTTC. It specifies CASSSGTGLEQFF.

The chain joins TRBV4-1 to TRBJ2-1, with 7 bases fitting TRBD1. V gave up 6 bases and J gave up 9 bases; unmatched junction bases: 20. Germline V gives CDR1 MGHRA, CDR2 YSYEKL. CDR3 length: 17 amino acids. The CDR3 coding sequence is TGCGCCAGCAGTGCCCGGGACAGATTCCCCCAGAAGGTTGAGCAGTTCTTC. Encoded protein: CASSARDRFPQKVEQFF.

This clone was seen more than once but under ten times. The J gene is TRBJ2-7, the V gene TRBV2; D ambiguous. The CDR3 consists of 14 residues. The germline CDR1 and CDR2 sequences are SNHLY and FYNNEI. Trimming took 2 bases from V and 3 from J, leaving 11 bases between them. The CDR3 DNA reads TGTGCCAGCAGTGAAAGCGAGCGTGACTACGAGCAGTACTTC. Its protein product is CASSESERDYEQYF.

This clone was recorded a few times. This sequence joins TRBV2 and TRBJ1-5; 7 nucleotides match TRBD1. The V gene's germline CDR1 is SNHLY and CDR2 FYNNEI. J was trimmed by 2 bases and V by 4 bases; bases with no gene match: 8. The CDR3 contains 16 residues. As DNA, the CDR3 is TGTGCCAGCAGTGCCCCGGACAGGCCGGGCAATCAGCCCCAGCATTTT. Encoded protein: CASSAPDRPGNQPQHF.

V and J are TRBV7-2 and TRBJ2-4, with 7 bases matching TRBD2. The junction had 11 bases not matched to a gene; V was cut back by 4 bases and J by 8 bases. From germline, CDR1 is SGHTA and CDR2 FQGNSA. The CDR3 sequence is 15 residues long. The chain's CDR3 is CASSSRQFREDIQYF. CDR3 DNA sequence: TGTGCCAGCAGCTCACGACAGTTCCGGGAGGACATTCAGTACTTC.

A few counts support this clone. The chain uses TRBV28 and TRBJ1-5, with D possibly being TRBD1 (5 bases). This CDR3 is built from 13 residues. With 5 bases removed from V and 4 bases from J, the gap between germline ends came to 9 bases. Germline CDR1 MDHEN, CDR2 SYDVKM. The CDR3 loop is CASSQGFNQPQHF. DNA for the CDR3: TGTGCCAGCAGTCAGGGATTTAATCAGCCCCAGCATTTT.

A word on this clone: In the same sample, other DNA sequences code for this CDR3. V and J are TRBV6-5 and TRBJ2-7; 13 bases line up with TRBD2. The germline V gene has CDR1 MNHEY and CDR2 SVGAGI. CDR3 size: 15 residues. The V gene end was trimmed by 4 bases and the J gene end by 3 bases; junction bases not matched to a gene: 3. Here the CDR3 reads CASSSRLAGGYEQYF. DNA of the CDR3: TGTGCCAGCAGTTCCCGACTAGCGGGAGGCTACGAGCAGTACTTC.

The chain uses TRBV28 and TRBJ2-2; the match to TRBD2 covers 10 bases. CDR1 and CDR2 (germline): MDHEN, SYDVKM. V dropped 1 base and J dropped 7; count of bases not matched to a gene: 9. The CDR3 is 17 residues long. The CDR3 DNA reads TGTGCCAGCAGTTTATTTGGGGCTAGCGGGAGCTACGGGGAGCTGTTTTTT. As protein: CASSLFGASGSYGELFF.

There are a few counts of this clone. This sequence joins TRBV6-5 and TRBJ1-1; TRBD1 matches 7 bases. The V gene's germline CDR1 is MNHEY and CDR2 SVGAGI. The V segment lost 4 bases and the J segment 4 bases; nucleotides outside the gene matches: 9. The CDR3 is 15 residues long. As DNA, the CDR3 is TGTGCCAGCAGTTTATCCCGACAGGGAGGCACTGAAGCTTTCTTT. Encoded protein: CASSLSRQGGTEAFF.

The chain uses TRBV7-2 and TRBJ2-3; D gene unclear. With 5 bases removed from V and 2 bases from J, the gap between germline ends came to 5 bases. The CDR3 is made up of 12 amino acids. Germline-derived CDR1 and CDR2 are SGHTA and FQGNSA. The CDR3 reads CASSLFTDTQYF. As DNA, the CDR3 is TGTGCCAGCAGCCTTTTCACAGATACGCAGTATTTT. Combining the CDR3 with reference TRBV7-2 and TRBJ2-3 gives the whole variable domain GAGVSQSPSNKVTEKGKDVELRCDPISGHTALYWYRQSLGQGLEFLIYFQGNSAPDKSGLPSDRFSAERTGGSVSTLTIQRTQQEDSAVYLCASSLFTDTQYFGPGTRLTVL.

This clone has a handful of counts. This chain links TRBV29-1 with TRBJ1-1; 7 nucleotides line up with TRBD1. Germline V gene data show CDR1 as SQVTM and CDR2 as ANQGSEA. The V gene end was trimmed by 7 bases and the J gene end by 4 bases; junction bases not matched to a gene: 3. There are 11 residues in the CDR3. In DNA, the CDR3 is TGCAGCGGCGACAGGGTCACTGAAGCTTTCTTT. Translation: CSGDRVTEAFF.

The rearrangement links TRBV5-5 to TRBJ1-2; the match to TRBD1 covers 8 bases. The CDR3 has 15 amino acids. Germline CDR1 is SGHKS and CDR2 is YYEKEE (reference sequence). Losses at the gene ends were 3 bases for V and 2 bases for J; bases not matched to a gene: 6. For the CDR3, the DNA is TGTGCCAGCAGCTCCCGGGACAGGCTAAACTATGGCTACACCTTC. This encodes CASSSRDRLNYGYTF.

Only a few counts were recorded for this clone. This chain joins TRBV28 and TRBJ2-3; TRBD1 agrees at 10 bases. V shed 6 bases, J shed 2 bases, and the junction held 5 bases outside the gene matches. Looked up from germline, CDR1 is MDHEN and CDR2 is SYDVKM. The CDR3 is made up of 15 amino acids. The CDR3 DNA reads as TGTGCCAGCAGCTCCGGGACAGGGGACACAGATACGCAGTATTTT. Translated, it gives CASSSGTGDTDTQYF.

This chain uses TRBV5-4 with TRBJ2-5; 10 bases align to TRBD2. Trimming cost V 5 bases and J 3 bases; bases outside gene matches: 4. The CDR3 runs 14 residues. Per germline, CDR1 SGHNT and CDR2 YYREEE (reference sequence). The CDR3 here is CASRSLAGKETQYF. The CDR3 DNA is TGTGCCAGCAGATCACTAGCGGGGAAAGAGACCCAGTACTTC.

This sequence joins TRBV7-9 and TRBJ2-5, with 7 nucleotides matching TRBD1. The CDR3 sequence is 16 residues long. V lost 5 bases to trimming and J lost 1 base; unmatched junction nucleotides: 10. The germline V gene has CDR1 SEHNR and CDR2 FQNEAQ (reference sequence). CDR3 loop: CASSTRTGPVQETQYF. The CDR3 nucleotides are TGTGCCAGCAGCACAAGGACAGGCCCAGTCCAAGAGACCCAGTACTTC.

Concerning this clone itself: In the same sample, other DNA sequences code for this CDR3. CDR3 loop: CSVVGTSGSYEQYF. The CDR3 nucleotides read TGCAGCGTTGTAGGTACTAGCGGCTCCTACGAGCAGTACTTC. This sequence joins TRBV29-1 and TRBJ2-7; 8 nucleotides line up with TRBD2. V shed 4 bases and J 0 bases; nucleotides not matched to a gene: 5. The CDR3 length is 14 residues. The germline V gene encodes CDR1 SQVTM and CDR2 ANQGSEA.